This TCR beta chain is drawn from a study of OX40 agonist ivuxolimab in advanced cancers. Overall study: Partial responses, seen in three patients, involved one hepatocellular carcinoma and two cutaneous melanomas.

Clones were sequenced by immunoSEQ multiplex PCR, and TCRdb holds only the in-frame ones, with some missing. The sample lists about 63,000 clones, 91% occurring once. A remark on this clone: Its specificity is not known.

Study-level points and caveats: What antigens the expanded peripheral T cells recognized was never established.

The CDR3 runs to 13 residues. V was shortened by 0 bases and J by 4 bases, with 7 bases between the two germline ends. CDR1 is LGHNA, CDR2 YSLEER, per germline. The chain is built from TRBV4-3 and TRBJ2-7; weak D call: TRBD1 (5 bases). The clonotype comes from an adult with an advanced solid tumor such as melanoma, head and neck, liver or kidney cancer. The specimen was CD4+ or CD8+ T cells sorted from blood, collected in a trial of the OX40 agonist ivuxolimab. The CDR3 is CASSQERGYEQYF. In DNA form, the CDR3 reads TGCGCCAGCAGCCAAGAAAGGGGTTACGAGCAGTACTTC.